The 20 T cell receptor delta chains in this list originate from one sample, sequenced in a study of gamma-delta T cells after stem cell transplantation. TCRdb used CATT to re-call clones from the RT-PCR reads. The data contain approximately 3,000 delta-chain clones, 2.5% of them singletons. The sequencing sample was made of gamma-delta T cells. All receptors come from a human donor. It is not recorded whose cells these are; they may come from a transplant donor.

The sample holds a few counts of this clone. TCRdb assigns this DNA the protein of a much larger clone, which departs from its translation at residue 10; this likely reflects a read error, and the protein shown comes from translating the DNA. The chain carries TRDV2 and TRDJ1; 12 nucleotides agree with TRDD3. V shed 2 bases and J 0 bases; nucleotides not matched to a gene: 21. CDR1 is GEAIGNYY, CDR2 EKD, per germline. The CDR3 length is 22 residues. In DNA form, the CDR3 reads TGTGCCTGTGACATTCTGGGGGATACGTGGGACCGCAAGGACGTTTACACCGATAAACTCATCTTT. The encoded protein is CACDILGDTWDRKDVYTDKLIF.

On this clone: A far bigger clonotype differs at one base, so this is likely a read error. The gene calls are TRDV2 and TRDJ3, with D tentatively TRDD3 (6 bases). V was clipped by 3 bases and J by 2 bases, with 25 bases between them. CDR3 length equals 21 residues. Germline V lookup: CDR1 GEAIGNYY, CDR2 EKD. The CDR3 spells CACDAAERGRDNPWDTRQMFF. The CDR3 bases are TGTGCCTGTGACGCCGCGGAGAGAGGGAGGGATAACCCCTGGGACACCCGACAGATGTTTTTC.

This clone was detected a few times. A clone one base away is much larger, so this may be a read error. The genes are TRDV2 and TRDJ3; TRDD3 matches 10 bases. In germline, CDR1 is GEAIGNYY, CDR2 EKD. The CDR3 has 24 amino acids. The CDR3 here is CAYDIAPPGGDTSSPSWDTRQMFF. In DNA, the CDR3 is TGTGCCTATGACATAGCCCCGCCGGGGGGGGATACGTCCTCACCTTCCTGGGACACCCGACAGATGTTTTTC.

This clone was seen a handful of times. TCRdb assigns this DNA the protein of a much larger clone, which departs from its translation at residue 8; this likely reflects a read error, and the protein shown comes from translating the DNA. This CDR3 reads CACDLLGGTRLDTDKLIF. CDR3 bases: TGTGCCTGTGACTTACTGGGGGGTACCCGCTTGGACACCGATAAACTCATCTTT. The rearrangement joins TRDV2 to TRDJ1; the match to TRDD3 covers 8 bases. This CDR3 contains 18 residues. The trim removed 3 bases at V and 0 bases at J, leaving 14 bases unmatched. From germline, CDR1 is GEAIGNYY and CDR2 EKD.

Judged by abundance, this clone is medium-sized. Other DNA sequences in this specimen translate into the identical CDR3. This rearrangement joins TRDV2 to TRDJ1; TRDD3 matches at 13 bases. The CDR3 is 21 amino acids. The trim removed 2 bases at V and 4 bases at J, leaving 21 bases unmatched. Germline loops: CDR1 GEAIGNYY, CDR2 EKD. The CDR3 reads CACDMILGDTGPQPGNDKLIF. CDR3 sequence (DNA): TGTGCCTGTGACATGATACTGGGGGATACGGGTCCACAACCAGGGAACGATAAACTCATCTTT.

This clone is a singleton in its sample. The gene calls are TRDV2 and TRDJ1; 9 nucleotides line up with TRDD3. V trimming: 0 bases; J trimming: 0 bases; junction bases outside the gene matches: 31. The germline gives CDR1 GEAIGNYY, CDR2 EKD. This CDR3 contains 25 residues. CDR3 nucleotides: TGTGCCTGTGACACCCTGGTATCTGGGGGATCATCTCCCAGTCAGGAGGCTAATTACACCGATAAACTCATCTTT. As protein: CACDTLVSGGSSPSQEANYTDKLIF.

Concerning this clone itself: This likely traces to a read error, being one base from a far larger clone. The rearrangement joins TRDV2 to TRDJ1; D could derive from TRDD2 or TRDD3 (5 bases each). CDR3 length: 22 residues. Germline V CDR1 and CDR2: GEAIGNYY, EKD. For the CDR3, the DNA is TGTGCCTGTGACCCGCTTCCAAATCTGCTGGGTCGAACCCTTGGGAACACCAATAAACTCATCTTT. This codes for CACDPLPNLLGRTLGNTNKLIF.

This clone was detected a few times. This probably arose from a read error, given a far larger clone one base away. The chain has TRDV2 and TRDJ3; TRDD3 matches at 12 bases. Germline V gene sequence: CDR1 GEAIGNYY, CDR2 EKD. The CDR3 totals 20 residues. The CDR3 DNA sequence: TGTGCCTGTGACAGTAACTGGGGGATACTGAGCTCCTGGGTCACCCGACAGATGTTTTTC. Translating it yields CACDSNWGILSSWVTRQMFF.

Comments on this clone: With a much larger clone just one base away, this may be a read error. The sample has other DNA sequences that encode this CDR3 too. The chain has TRDV2 and TRDJ1; 8 nucleotides match TRDD3. CDR3 length: 18 amino acids. V trimming: 0 bases; J trimming: 0 bases; junction bases outside the gene matches: 11. Germline V gene lookup returns CDR1 GEAIGNYY and CDR2 EKD. In DNA, the CDR3 is TGTGCCTGTGACACCGTTCTGGGGGACACCAAGTACACCGATAAACTCATCTTT. It encodes CACDTVLGDTKYTDKLIF.

This clone was found many times. Only one base separates this from a far larger clonotype, so it likely reflects a read error. Other DNA variants within this sample encode the same CDR3. This chain connects TRDV2 to TRDJ1; the match to TRDD3 covers 8 bases. This CDR3 spans 13 amino acids. Germline CDR1 reads GEAIGNYY; CDR2 reads EKD. V lost 1 base and J lost 11; bases outside the gene matches: 8. In DNA form, the CDR3 reads TGTGCCTGTGACACTTGGGGGATCGACAAGCTCATCTTT. Protein product: CACDTWGIDKLIF.

As concerns this clone: The protein in TCRdb stems from a much larger clone and differs at residue 4 from this DNA's translation, likely a read error; here the protein is translated from the DNA. The CDR3 loop is CACVGIRSDKLIF. CDR3 DNA: TGTGCCTGTGTGGGGATACGGTCCGATAAACTCATCTTT. J is TRDJ1 and V is TRDV2, with 9 bases that match TRDD3. V was pared by 5 bases and J by 3 bases, with 3 bases of the junction left unmatched. CDR1 GEAIGNYY and CDR2 EKD come from the germline V gene. The CDR3 is 13 amino acids.

This clone was counted a few times. This DNA's translation differs at residue 12 from TCRdb's protein, which comes from a much larger clone; a read error is likely, and the protein shown is translated from the DNA. The genes are TRDV2 and TRDJ1, with 8 bases aligning to TRDD3. V dropped 0 bases and J dropped 3; count of bases not matched to a gene: 11. Germline V gene sequence: CDR1 GEAIGNYY, CDR2 EKD. This CDR3 spans 17 amino acids. The chain's CDR3 is CACDTLTGGSYADKLIF. As DNA, the CDR3 is TGTGCCTGTGACACCCTTACTGGGGGTTCGTACGCCGATAAACTCATCTTT.

There are a few counts of this clone. This may stem from a read error, because a much larger clone lies one nucleotide away. The identical CDR3 is also encoded by other nucleotide sequences in the sample. The V gene is TRDV2, the J gene TRDJ2, with 9 bases lining up with TRDD3. This CDR3 spans 16 amino acids. Germline values: CDR1 GEAIGNYY, CDR2 EKD. CDR3 loop: CACDRLGDSLTAQLFF. In DNA form, the CDR3 reads TGCGCCTGTGACAGACTGGGGGACTCTTTGACAGCACAACTCTTCTTT.

This clone was seen only a few times. The protein TCRdb lists belongs to a much larger clone and differs from this DNA's translation at residue 6, which points to a read error; the protein shown is made from the DNA. The rearrangement uses TRDV2 and TRDJ1; TRDD3 is a possible D gene (6 bases). Germline V CDR1 and CDR2: GEAIGNYY, EKD. The CDR3 length is 15 residues. The V end was cut by 0 bases, the J end by 4 bases, with 14 bases between. In DNA, the CDR3 is TGTGCCTGTGACACCCGTAGTGGGGGGCGCGATAAACTCATCTTT. It encodes CACDTRSGGRDKLIF.

In this sample, this clone turned up a few times. The chain carries TRDV2 and TRDJ3; 11 nucleotides align to TRDD3. The CDR3 spans 19 residues. Losses at the gene ends were 4 bases for V and 2 bases for J; bases not matched to a gene: 9. Per germline, CDR1 GEAIGNYY and CDR2 EKD. The CDR3, as DNA: TGTGCCTGTGATAGTCTACTGGGGGATAGTACCTGGGACACCCGACAGATGTTTTTC. Translated: CACDSLLGDSTWDTRQMFF.

A remark on this clone: TCRdb's listed protein matches a much larger clone and diverges from this DNA's translation at residue 12, likely through a read error; the protein shown comes from the DNA. The chain joins TRDV2 to TRDJ1; 8 bases fit TRDD3. Germline CDR1 and CDR2: GEAIGNYY and EKD. This CDR3 has 15 amino acids. The DNA for the CDR3 is TGTGCCTGTGACGGTTTGGGGGATGACACCGATGAACTCATCTTT. This codes for CACDGLGDDTDELIF.

This clone came up a few times. TCRdb assigns this DNA the protein of a much larger clone, which departs from its translation at residue 3; this likely reflects a read error, and the protein shown comes from translating the DNA. The chain recombines TRDV2 with TRDJ1, with 7 bases aligning to TRDD3. From germline, CDR1 is GEAIGNYY and CDR2 EKD. This CDR3 comprises 17 residues. The CDR3 loop is CARDTLGDRDYTDKLIF. CDR3 bases: TGTGCCCGTGACACCCTCGGGGATAGGGACTACACCGATAAACTCATCTTT.

This clone was picked up a small number of times. V and J are TRDV2 and TRDJ1, with 11 bases identical to TRDD3. V shed 2 bases and J 4 bases; nucleotides not matched to a gene: 8. The length of the CDR3 is 16 residues. Germline-derived CDR1 and CDR2 are GEAIGNYY and EKD. This CDR3 reads CACDSVLGDKGDKLIF. Here the CDR3 DNA reads TGTGCCTGTGACAGTGTACTGGGGGATAAGGGCGATAAACTCATCTTT.

With respect to this clone: The TCRdb protein, from a much larger clone, departs from this DNA's translation at residue 5, likely by read error; the protein shown derives from the DNA. J is TRDJ1 and V is TRDV2; weak D call: TRDD3 (6 bases). This CDR3 is 17 amino acids long. The ends were cut back, 2 bases at V and 2 bases at J, with 20 bases in the middle. The germline CDR1 and CDR2 sequences are GEAIGNYY and EKD. The CDR3 DNA is TGTGCCTGTGACAGTGTGGGGGCTCCAGTTGTGACCGATAAACTCATCTTT. It encodes CACDSVGAPVVTDKLIF.

This clone turned up a few times. The protein in TCRdb stems from a much larger clone and differs at residue 21 from this DNA's translation, likely a read error; here the protein is translated from the DNA. This chain joins TRDV2 and TRDJ1, with 11 bases lining up with TRDD3. Germline V lookup: CDR1 GEAIGNYY, CDR2 EKD. The CDR3 consists of 25 residues. CDR3 coding DNA: TGTGCCTGTGACACCTTAAATCCTCCCATACTGGGGGATAAGGGACCAGACCGTATGACCGGTAAACTCATCTTT. This codes for CACDTLNPPILGDKGPDRMTGKLIF.